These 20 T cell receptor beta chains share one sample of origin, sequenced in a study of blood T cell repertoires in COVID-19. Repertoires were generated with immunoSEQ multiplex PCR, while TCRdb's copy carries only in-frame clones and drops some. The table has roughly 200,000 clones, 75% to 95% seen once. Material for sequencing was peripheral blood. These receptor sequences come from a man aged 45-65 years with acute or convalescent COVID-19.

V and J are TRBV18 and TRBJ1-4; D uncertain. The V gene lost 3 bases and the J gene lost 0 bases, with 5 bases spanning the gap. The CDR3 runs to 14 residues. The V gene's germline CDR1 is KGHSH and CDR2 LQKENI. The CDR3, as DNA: TGTGCCAGCTCACCGACTGCAACTAATGAAAAACTGTTTTTT. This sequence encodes CASSPTATNEKLFF. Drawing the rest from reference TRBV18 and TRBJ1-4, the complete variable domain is NAGVMQNPRHLVRRRGQEARLRCSPMKGHSHVYWYRQLPEEGLKFMVYLQKENIIDESGMPKERFSAEFPKEGPSILRIQQVVRGDSAAYFCASSPTATNEKLFFGSGTQLSVL.

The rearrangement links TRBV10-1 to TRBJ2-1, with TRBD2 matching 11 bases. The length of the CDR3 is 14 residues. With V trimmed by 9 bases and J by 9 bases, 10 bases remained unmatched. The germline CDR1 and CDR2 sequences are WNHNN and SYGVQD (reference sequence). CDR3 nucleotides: TGCGCCAGTACGACTAGCGGGATGCATCGTGAGCAGTTCTTC. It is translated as CASTTSGMHREQFF.

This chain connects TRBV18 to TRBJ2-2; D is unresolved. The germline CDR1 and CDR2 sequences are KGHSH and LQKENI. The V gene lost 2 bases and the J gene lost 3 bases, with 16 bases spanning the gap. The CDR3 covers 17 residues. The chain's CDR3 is CASSPTNPGSYTGELFF. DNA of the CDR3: TGTGCCAGCTCACCAACCAACCCCGGGTCCTACACCGGGGAGCTGTTTTTT. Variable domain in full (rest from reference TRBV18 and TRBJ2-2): NAGVMQNPRHLVRRRGQEARLRCSPMKGHSHVYWYRQLPEEGLKFMVYLQKENIIDESGMPKERFSAEFPKEGPSILRIQQVVRGDSAAYFCASSPTNPGSYTGELFFGEGSRLTVL.

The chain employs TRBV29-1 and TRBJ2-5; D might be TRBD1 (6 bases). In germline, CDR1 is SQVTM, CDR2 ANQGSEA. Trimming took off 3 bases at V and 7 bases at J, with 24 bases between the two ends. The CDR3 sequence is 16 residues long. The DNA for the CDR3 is TGCAGCGTTGATAAAACCGATCAGACAGGTTCGGTGACCCAGTACTTC. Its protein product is CSVDKTDQTGSVTQYF. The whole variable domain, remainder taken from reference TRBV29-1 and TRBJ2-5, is SAVISQKPSRDICQRGTSLTIQCQVDSQVTMMFWYRQQPGQSLTLIATANQGSEATYESGFVIDKFPISRPNLTFSTLTVSNMSPEDSSIYLCSVDKTDQTGSVTQYFGPGTRLLVL.

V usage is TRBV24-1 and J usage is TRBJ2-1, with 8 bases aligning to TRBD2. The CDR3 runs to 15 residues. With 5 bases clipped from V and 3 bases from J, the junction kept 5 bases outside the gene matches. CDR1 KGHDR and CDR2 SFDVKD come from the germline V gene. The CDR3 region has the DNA TGTGCCACCAGTGGTAGCGGGATGAACTACAATGAGCAGTTCTTC. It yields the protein CATSGSGMNYNEQFF.

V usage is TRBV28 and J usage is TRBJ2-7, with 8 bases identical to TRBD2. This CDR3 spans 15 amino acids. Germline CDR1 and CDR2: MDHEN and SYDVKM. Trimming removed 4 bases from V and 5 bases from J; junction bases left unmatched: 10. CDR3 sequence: CASSSGGRAEDEQYF. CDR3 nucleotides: TGTGCCAGCAGTTCGGGAGGGAGGGCCGAGGACGAGCAGTACTTC.

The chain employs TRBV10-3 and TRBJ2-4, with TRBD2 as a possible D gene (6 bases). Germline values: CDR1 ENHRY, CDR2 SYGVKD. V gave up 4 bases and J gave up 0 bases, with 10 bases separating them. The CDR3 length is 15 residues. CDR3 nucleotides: TGTGCCATCAGTGTGGGGGGACTAGCCAAAAACATTCAGTACTTC. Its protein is CAISVGGLAKNIQYF.

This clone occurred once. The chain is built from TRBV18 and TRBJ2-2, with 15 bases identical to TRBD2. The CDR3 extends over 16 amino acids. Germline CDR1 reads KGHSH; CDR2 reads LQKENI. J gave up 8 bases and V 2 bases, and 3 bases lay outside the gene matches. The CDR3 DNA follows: TGTGCCAGCTCACCAGGGACTAGCGGGAGGACTGGGGAGCTGTTTTTT. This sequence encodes CASSPGTSGRTGELFF.

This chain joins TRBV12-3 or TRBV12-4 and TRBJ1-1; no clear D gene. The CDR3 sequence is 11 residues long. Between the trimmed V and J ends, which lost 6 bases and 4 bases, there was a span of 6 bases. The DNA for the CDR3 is TGTGCCAGCAGAAAAGCCACTGAAGCTTTCTTT. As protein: CASRKATEAFF.

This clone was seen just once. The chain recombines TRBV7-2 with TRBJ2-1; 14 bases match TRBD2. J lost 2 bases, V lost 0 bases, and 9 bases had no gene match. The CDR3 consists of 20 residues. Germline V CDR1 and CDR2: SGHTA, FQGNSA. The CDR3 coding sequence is TGTGCCAGCAGCTTAGCGGGGACTAGCGGGGGCGAAAATGCCTACAATGAGCAGTTCTTC. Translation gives CASSLAGTSGGENAYNEQFF.

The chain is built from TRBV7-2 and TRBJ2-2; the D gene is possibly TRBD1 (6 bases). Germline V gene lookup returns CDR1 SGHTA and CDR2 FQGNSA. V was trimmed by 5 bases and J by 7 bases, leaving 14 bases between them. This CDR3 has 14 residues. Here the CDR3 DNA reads TGTGCCAGCAGCACCTTCGGGACAATCGGGGAGCTGTTTTTT. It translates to CASSTFGTIGELFF.

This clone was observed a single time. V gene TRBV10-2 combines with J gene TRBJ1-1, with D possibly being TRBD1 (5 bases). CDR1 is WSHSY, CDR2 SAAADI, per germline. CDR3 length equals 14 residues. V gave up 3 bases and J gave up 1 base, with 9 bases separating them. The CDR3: CASSDKGSNTEAFF. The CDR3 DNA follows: TGCGCCAGCAGTGATAAGGGGTCGAACACTGAAGCTTTCTTT.

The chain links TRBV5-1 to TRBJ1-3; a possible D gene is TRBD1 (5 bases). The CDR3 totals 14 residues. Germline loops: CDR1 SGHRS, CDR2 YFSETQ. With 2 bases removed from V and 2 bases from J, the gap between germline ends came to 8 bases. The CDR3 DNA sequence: TGCGCCAGCAGCTTTGGACAAGCTGGAAACACCATATATTTT. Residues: CASSFGQAGNTIYF.

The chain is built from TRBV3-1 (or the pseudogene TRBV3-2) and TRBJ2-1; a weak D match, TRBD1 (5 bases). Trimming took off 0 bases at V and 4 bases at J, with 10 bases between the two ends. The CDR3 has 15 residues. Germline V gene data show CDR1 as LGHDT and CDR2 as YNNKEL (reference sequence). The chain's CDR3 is CASSQESAGYNEQFF. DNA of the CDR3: TGTGCCAGCAGCCAAGAGTCGGCAGGGTACAATGAGCAGTTCTTC.

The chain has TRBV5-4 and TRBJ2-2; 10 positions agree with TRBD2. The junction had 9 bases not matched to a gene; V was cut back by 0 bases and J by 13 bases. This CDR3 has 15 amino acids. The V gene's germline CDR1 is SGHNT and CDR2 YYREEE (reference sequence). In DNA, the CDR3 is TGTGCCAGCAGCTTGGCTAGCGGGGGAGAAGGTGGGCTGTTTTTT. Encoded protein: CASSLASGGEGGLFF.

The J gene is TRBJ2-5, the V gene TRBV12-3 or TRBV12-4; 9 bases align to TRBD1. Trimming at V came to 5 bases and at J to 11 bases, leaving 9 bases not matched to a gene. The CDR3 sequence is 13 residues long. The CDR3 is CASSPNLGQGQYF. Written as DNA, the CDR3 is TGTGCCAGCAGTCCTAACCTTGGACAGGGGCAGTACTTC.

The CDR3 DNA sequence: TGTGCCAGCAAGTCGGAGTCGAACACTGAAGCTTTCTTT. Amino acid sequence: CASKSESNTEAFF. The chain has TRBV2 and TRBJ1-1; unclear D gene. This CDR3 has 13 amino acids. CDR1 is SNHLY, CDR2 FYNNEI, per germline. Trimming took off 7 bases at V and 1 base at J, with 10 bases between the two ends.

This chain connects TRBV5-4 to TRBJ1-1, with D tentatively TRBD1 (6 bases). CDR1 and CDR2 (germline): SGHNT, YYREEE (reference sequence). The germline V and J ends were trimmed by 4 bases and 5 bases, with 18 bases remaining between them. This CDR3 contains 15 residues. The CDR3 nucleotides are TGTGCCAGCAGCCAATCGACAGGAAAAATTACTGAAGCTTTCTTT. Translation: CASSQSTGKITEAFF.

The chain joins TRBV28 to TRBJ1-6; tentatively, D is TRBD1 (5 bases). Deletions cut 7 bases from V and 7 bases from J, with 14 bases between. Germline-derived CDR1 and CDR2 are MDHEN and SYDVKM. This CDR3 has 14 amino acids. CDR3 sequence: CASNASGGNSPLHF. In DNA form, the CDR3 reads TGTGCCAGCAATGCATCGGGGGGGAATTCACCCCTCCACTTT. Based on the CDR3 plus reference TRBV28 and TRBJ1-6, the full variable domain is DVKVTQSSRYLVKRTGEKVFLECVQDMDHENMFWYRQDPGLGLRLIYFSYDVKMKEKGDIPEGYSVSREKKERFSLILESASTNQTSMYLCASNASGGNSPLHFGNGTRLTVT.

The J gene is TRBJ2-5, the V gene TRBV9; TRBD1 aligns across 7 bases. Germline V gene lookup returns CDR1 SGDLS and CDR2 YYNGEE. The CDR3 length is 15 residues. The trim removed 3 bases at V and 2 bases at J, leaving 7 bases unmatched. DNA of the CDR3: TGTGCCAGCAGCGCGGGACAGCCCCCGCAAGAGACCCAGTACTTC. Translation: CASSAGQPPQETQYF.